Here is one T cell receptor (beta chain) with its context. The antigen is undetermined. The data were obtained in a study of Graves' ophthalmopathy and Graves' hyperthyroidism. Turning to the study itself: Researchers classed hyperthyroidism as stable given no ophthalmopathy within 18 months of follow-up.

The CDR3 runs 15 residues. Deletions cut 5 bases from V and 5 bases from J, with 16 bases between. Germline-derived CDR1 and CDR2 are SEHNR and FQNEAQ (reference sequence). Notes on the study in general: Forecasting of ophthalmopathy progression by the model achieved around 68% sensitivity and roughly 78% specificity.

From RNA, the CDR3 regions of TCR beta chains were amplified and sequenced. First-round RT-PCR used HTBI primers; second-round multiplex PCR followed. Via MiXCR, TCRdb re-called the multiplex PCR reads, giving one row per CDR3 protein. The repertoire holds about 1.2 million distinct CDR3 sequences, about 36% seen once, with 8.5% to 14% in the top ten. Sequencing input: peripheral blood or thyroid tissue (not recorded which). The receptor was derived from an adult man with Graves' hyperthyroidism. V usage is TRBV7-9 and J usage is TRBJ1-3; D is possibly TRBD1 (5 bases). This chain's CDR3 is CASSRVRGERNTIYF. The CDR3 region has the DNA TGTGCCAGCAGCCGGGTGAGGGGCGAAAGAAACACCATATATTTT.